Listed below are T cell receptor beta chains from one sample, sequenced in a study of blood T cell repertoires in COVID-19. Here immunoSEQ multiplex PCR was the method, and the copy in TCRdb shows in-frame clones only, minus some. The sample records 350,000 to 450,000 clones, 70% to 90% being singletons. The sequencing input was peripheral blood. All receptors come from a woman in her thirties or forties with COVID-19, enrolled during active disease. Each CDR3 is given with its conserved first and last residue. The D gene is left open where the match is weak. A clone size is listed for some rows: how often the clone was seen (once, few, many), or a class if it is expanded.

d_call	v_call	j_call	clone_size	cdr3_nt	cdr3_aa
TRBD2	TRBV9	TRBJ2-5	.	TGTGCCAGCAGCACATTAGCGGGGGAAAGGGCGGAGACCCAGTACTTC	CASSTLAGERAETQYF
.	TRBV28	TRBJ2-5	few	TGTGCCAGCAGTTATCCGGACAGACAAGAGACCCAGTACTTC	CASSYPDRQETQYF
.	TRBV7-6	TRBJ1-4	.	TGTGCCAGCAGCTCGGGCCAGGGTGTAACTGAAAAACTGTTTTTT	CASSSGQGVTEKLFF
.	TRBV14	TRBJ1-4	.	TGTGCCAGCAGCCTCATGGGGAGAGATGAAAAACTGTTTTTT	CASSLMGRDEKLFF
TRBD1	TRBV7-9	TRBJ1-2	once	TGTGCCAGCAGCTTAGTGGGACAGGGTCAGACTACACACTATGGCTACACCTTC	CASSLVGQGQTTHYGYTF
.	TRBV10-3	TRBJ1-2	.	TGTGCCATCAGTGAACCGCCCCAGGGCGGCTACACCTTC	CAISEPPQGGYTF
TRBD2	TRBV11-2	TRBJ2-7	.	TGTGCCAGCAGCTCGATAGCGGGAGCCTCCTACGAGCAGTACTTC	CASSSIAGASYEQYF
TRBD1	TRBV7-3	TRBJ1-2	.	TGTGCCAGCAGCCCTCTGGGGACAGGGCGGAGCTATGGCTACACCTTC	CASSPLGTGRSYGYTF
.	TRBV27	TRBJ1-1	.	TGTGCCAGCACCACATGGGAGGGAGACACTGAAGCTTTCTTT	CASTTWEGDTEAFF
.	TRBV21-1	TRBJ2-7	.	TGTGCCAGCAGCAAATACCAGCGGGAGATTTCCTACGAGCAGTACTTC	CASSKYQREISYEQYF
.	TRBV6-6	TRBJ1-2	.	TGTGCCAGCAGCTTAGATAACTATGGCTACACCTTC	CASSLDNYGYTF
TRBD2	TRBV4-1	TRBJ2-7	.	TGCGCCAGCAGCCCAAAGCAGCTAGCGGGGTACTACGAGCAGTACTTC	CASSPKQLAGYYEQYF
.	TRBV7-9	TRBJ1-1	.	TGTGCCAGCAGCTTTTATTCGGCTGAAGCTTTCTTT	CASSFYSAEAFF
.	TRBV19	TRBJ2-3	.	TGTGCCAGTAGTATGGGGCGGGGCGGCACAGATACGCAGTATTTT	CASSMGRGGTDTQYF
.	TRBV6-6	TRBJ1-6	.	TGTGCCAGCAGTTACTCGTATCGAGGACCCCTCCACTTT	CASSYSYRGPLHF
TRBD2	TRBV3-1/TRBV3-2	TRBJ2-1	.	TGTGCCAGCAGCCCTACTCGGACTAGCAACAATGAGCAGTTCTTC	CASSPTRTSNNEQFF
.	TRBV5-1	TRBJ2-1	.	TGCGCCAGCAGCTTGCTTTCCGCGGTTCAGGAGCAGTTCTTC	CASSLLSAVQEQFF
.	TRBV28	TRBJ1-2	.	TGTGCCAGCAGCCTGGGGGCGAGGCCGTCTAACTATGGCTACACCTTC	CASSLGARPSNYGYTF
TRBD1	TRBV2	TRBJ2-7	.	TGTGCCAGCAGGGCGTCAGGGGGCTGGTACGAGCAGTACTTC	CASRASGGWYEQYF
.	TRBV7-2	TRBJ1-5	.	TGTGCCAGCAGCTTAGTTAGTACAGGAGATCAGCCCCAGCATTTT	CASSLVSTGDQPQHF
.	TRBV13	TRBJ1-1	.	TGTGCCAGCAGCTTAGATAGCAGATGGGCTGAAGCTTTCTTT	CASSLDSRWAEAFF
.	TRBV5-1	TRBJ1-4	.	TGCGCCAGCAGCCTCGAGTTTGCAACTAATGAAAAACTGTTTTTT	CASSLEFATNEKLFF
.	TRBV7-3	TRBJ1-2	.	TGTGCCAGCAGCGACCCAGGGGCTCCATATGGCTACACCTTC	CASSDPGAPYGYTF
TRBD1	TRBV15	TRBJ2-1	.	TGTGCCACCAGCAGAGATCTGGGACAGGGCTACAATGAGCAGTTCTTC	CATSRDLGQGYNEQFF
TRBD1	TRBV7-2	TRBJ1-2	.	TGTGCCAGCAGTTTTGTGCCGGGACAGGGGGCTGGCTACACCTTC	CASSFVPGQGAGYTF
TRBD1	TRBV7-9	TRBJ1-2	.	TGTGCCAGCAGCTCCTGGGACAGGGGTAACTATGGCTACACCTTC	CASSSWDRGNYGYTF
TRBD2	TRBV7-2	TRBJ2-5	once	TGTGCCAGCAGCCGGGGGACTATCTTCCAAGAGACCCAGTACTTC	CASSRGTIFQETQYF
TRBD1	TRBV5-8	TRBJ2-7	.	TGTGCCAGCAGCTTGGTCAGGGGGTACGAGCAGTACTTC	CASSLVRGYEQYF
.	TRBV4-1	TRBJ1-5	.	TGCGCCAGCAGCCAAGATCTTGATCAGCCCCAGCATTTT	CASSQDLDQPQHF
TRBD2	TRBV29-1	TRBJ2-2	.	TGCAGCGTTCGCCCGACTAGCGGGGGGGCCTACACCGGGGAGCTGTTTTTT	CSVRPTSGGAYTGELFF
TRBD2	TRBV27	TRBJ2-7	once	TGTGCCAGCAGTTTAGCCGGGACTAGCGGCGAGCAGTACTTC	CASSLAGTSGEQYF
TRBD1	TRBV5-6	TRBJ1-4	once	TGTGCCAGCAGCTCCGGGACAGTGGGAGAAAAACTGTTTTTT	CASSSGTVGEKLFF
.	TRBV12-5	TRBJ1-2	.	TGTGCTAGTGGTTCCTACAGGGCTATCCTCTATGGCTACACCTTC	CASGSYRAILYGYTF
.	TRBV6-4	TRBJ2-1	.	TGTGCCAGCAGTGACTTTTTAGCGTCTTCCTACAATGAGCAGTTCTTC	CASSDFLASSYNEQFF
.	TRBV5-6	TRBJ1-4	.	TGTGCCAGCAGCTTGGCGAGCAGGGCAGGGAATCGGTTTTTT	CASSLASRAGNRFF
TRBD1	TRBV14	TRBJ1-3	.	TGTGCCAGCAGCCAAGCCCCAGGGGGAGCTGGAAACACCATATATTTT	CASSQAPGGAGNTIYF
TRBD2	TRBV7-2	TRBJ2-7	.	TGTGCCAGCAGCTTAGGCAGCGGGGGGTCGGGGGAGCAGTACTTC	CASSLGSGGSGEQYF
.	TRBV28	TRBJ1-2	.	TGTGCCAGCAGTTATGGGGCGGGAGGTGGCTACACCTTC	CASSYGAGGGYTF
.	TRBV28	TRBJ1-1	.	TGTGCCAGCAGTTTCAGAGGTTGGAACACTGAAGCTTTCTTT	CASSFRGWNTEAFF
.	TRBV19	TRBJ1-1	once	TGTGCCAGTAGTGCCCAGAGAGGCACTGAAGCTTTCTTT	CASSAQRGTEAFF
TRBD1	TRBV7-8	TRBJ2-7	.	TGTGCCAGCAGCATGGGACAGGGGGCCGTGTACGAGCAGTACTTC	CASSMGQGAVYEQYF
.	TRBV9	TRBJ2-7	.	TGTGCCAGCAGCGTAGCATCACAGTCCTACGAGCAGTACTTC	CASSVASQSYEQYF
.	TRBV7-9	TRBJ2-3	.	TGTGCCAGCAGCTTAACGGACACCACAGATACGCAGTATTTT	CASSLTDTTDTQYF
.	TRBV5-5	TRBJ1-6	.	TGTGCCAGCAGCCGTGGGCCGCCACCCCTCCACTTT	CASSRGPPPLHF
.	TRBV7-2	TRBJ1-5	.	TGTGCCAGCAGCTTACAGGGGAGTACCAATCAGCCCCAGCATTTT	CASSLQGSTNQPQHF
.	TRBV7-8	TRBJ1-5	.	TGTGCCAGCAGTCGAGAGAGGAATCAGCCCCAGCATTTT	CASSRERNQPQHF